Listed here are 29 T cell receptor beta chains from one sample, sequenced in a study of blood T cell repertoires in COVID-19. The assay was immunoSEQ multiplex PCR, and TCRdb's table has in-frame clones only and misses some. Here the sample spans fewer than 250,000 clones, 75% to 85% being singletons. What was sequenced was PBMCs or T cells enriched from blood (not recorded which). The receptor set was obtained from a woman between 40 and 55 years old with acute COVID-19.

V and J are TRBV15 and TRBJ1-5; TRBD1 is a possible D gene (6 bases). From germline, CDR1 is LNHNV and CDR2 YYDKDF (reference sequence). With 3 bases removed from V and 5 bases from J, the gap between germline ends came to 11 bases. The CDR3 consists of 14 residues. CDR3 sequence reads: CATSSYRAYQPQHF. The CDR3 coding sequence is TGTGCCACCAGCAGCTACAGGGCCTATCAGCCCCAGCATTTT.

This chain links TRBV3-1 (or the pseudogene TRBV3-2) with TRBJ2-5, with D possibly matching TRBD2 (6 bases). The V end was cut by 4 bases, the J end by 7 bases, with 19 bases between. The CDR3 sequence is 15 residues long. Germline V gene lookup returns CDR1 LGHDT and CDR2 YNNKEL (reference sequence). CDR3 sequence: CASSREHSARGTQYF. The DNA of the CDR3 is TGTGCCAGCAGCCGAGAACATAGCGCGCGGGGGACCCAGTACTTC.

The rearrangement joins TRBV3-1 (or the pseudogene TRBV3-2) to TRBJ2-5; possible D gene TRBD2, 6 bases. Germline CDR1 is LGHDT and CDR2 is YNNKEL (reference sequence). The ends were cut back, 4 bases at V and 2 bases at J, with 11 bases in the middle. The CDR3 spans 14 residues. Here the CDR3 reads CASSPREDQETQYF. CDR3 sequence (DNA): TGTGCCAGCAGCCCCAGGGAGGATCAAGAGACCCAGTACTTC.

This clone occurred once. The chain employs TRBV4-3 and TRBJ2-1, with TRBD2 matching 9 bases. Germline trimming cut 1 base from V and 7 bases from J; bases unmatched to any gene: 8. CDR3 size: 16 residues. From germline, CDR1 is LGHNA and CDR2 YSLEER. The CDR3 nucleotides read TGCGCCAGCAGCCAAGGTGGCGGGAGGGCCGAAAATGAGCAGTTCTTC. Translation gives CASSQGGGRAENEQFF.

This rearrangement joins TRBV30 to TRBJ2-7, with D unresolved. The V and J ends lost 2 bases and 4 bases respectively, with 12 bases between them. Per the germline V gene, CDR1 is GTSNPN and CDR2 is SVGIG (reference sequence). This CDR3 is 13 amino acids long. CDR3 amino acids: CAWSKTVLYEQYF. As DNA, the CDR3 is TGTGCCTGGAGTAAGACTGTTCTTTACGAGCAGTACTTC.

The chain is built from TRBV27 and TRBJ1-1, with D uncertain. The V gene's germline CDR1 is MNHEY and CDR2 SMNVEV (reference sequence). The CDR3 contains 13 residues. V was cut by 0 bases and J by 11 bases, with 13 bases left in between. The CDR3 DNA sequence: TGTGCCAGCAGTTTATCTGCCGCCTTGCGGGCTTTCTTT. This gives the protein CASSLSAALRAFF.

The CDR3 is CASSPLLDGTEAFF. For the CDR3, the DNA is TGTGCCAGCTCACCACTGTTAGATGGCACTGAAGCTTTCTTT. The chain recombines TRBV18 with TRBJ1-1; D unclear. From germline, CDR1 is KGHSH and CDR2 LQKENI. The CDR3 is made up of 14 amino acids. V gave up 1 base and J gave up 4 bases, with 10 bases separating them. Full variable domain (rest looked up from reference TRBV18 and TRBJ1-1): NAGVMQNPRHLVRRRGQEARLRCSPMKGHSHVYWYRQLPEEGLKFMVYLQKENIIDESGMPKERFSAEFPKEGPSILRIQQVVRGDSAAYFCASSPLLDGTEAFFGQGTRLTVV.

There are a few counts of this clone. This chain links TRBV6-5 with TRBJ1-5; D gene ambiguous. The CDR3 length is 15 residues. Germline V CDR1 and CDR2: MNHEY, SVGAGI. The V end was cut by 0 bases, the J end by 6 bases, with 12 bases between. DNA for the CDR3: TGTGCCAGCAGTTACTCGACCAGCGGTGCTCAGCCCCAGCATTTT. Translation gives CASSYSTSGAQPQHF.

The V and J genes are TRBV11-3 and TRBJ1-1, with a tentative D call TRBD1 (6 bases). In germline, CDR1 is SGHNT, CDR2 YENEEA. The CDR3 runs to 14 residues. V gave up 5 bases and J gave up 0 bases, with 10 bases separating them. CDR3 bases: TGTGCCAGCAGCGATGGACAGTTGAACACTGAAGCTTTCTTT. The encoded protein is CASSDGQLNTEAFF.

The chain employs TRBV4-3 and TRBJ2-5, with TRBD2 matching over 10 bases. J was trimmed by 1 base and V by 3 bases; bases with no gene match: 11. Germline CDR1 LGHNA, CDR2 YSLEER. The CDR3 length is 18 residues. CDR3 in DNA: TGCGCCAGCAGCCAGGAATTGACTAGCGGGCCTCTCCAAGAGACCCAGTACTTC. Protein: CASSQELTSGPLQETQYF.

This chain connects TRBV15 to TRBJ1-2, with a possible D match to TRBD1 (6 bases). Trimming pared 1 base from V and 4 bases from J, leaving 10 bases between. Germline V CDR1 and CDR2: LNHNV, YYDKDF (reference sequence). This CDR3 spans 14 amino acids. CDR3: CATSRGGTSYGYTF. DNA for the CDR3: TGTGCCACCAGCAGAGGGGGGACAAGCTATGGCTACACCTTC.

This chain links TRBV28 with TRBJ1-5; D call uncertain. V gave up 10 bases and J gave up 6 bases, with 19 bases separating them. The CDR3 spans 14 residues. From germline, CDR1 is MDHEN and CDR2 SYDVKM. The CDR3 nucleotides read TGTGCCACGGAGGGTCTGGGAGGATCTCAGCCCCAGCATTTT. Residues: CATEGLGGSQPQHF.

The V gene is TRBV11-2, the J gene TRBJ2-5; tentative D call: TRBD2 (5 bases). CDR1 SGHAT and CDR2 FQNNGV come from the germline V gene. The V gene lost 2 bases and the J gene lost 4 bases, with 8 bases spanning the gap. The length of the CDR3 is 13 residues. CDR3 in DNA: TGTGCCAGCAGCTTAACGGGGTCAGAGACCCAGTACTTC. Protein sequence: CASSLTGSETQYF.

The J gene is TRBJ2-1, the V gene TRBV7-9; D is perhaps TRBD2 (5 bases). The V gene's germline CDR1 is SEHNR and CDR2 FQNEAQ (reference sequence). The V and J ends lost 5 bases and 6 bases respectively, with 17 bases between them. This CDR3 is built from 15 residues. The CDR3 nucleotides are TGTGCCAGCAGCGACGAAAGAGGACTGTTCAATGAGCAGTTCTTC. As protein: CASSDERGLFNEQFF.

The J gene is TRBJ2-5, the V gene TRBV11-2, with D perhaps matching TRBD2 (6 bases). Trimming stripped 5 bases from V and 5 bases from J, with 9 bases between. CDR3 size: 12 residues. CDR1 is SGHAT, CDR2 FQNNGV, per germline. The CDR3 nucleotides are TGTGCCAGCAGCCCCCGGGGGGAGACCCAGTACTTC. Its translation is CASSPRGETQYF.

There are a few counts of this clone. The chain joins TRBV6-5 to TRBJ1-5, with D uncertain. The germline V and J ends were trimmed by 4 bases and 3 bases, with 7 bases remaining between them. The CDR3 sequence is 13 residues long. Germline loops: CDR1 MNHEY, CDR2 SVGAGI. The CDR3 here is CASSSTVNQPQHF. CDR3 nucleotide sequence: TGTGCCAGCAGTTCAACGGTCAATCAGCCCCAGCATTTT.

In this sample, this clone turned up once. CDR3 loop: CATSDSQDFLETQYF. The CDR3 region has the DNA TGTGCCACCAGTGATTCACAGGATTTCTTGGAGACCCAGTACTTC. V gene TRBV24-1 combines with J gene TRBJ2-5; tentative D call: TRBD1 (5 bases). Germline V gene data show CDR1 as KGHDR and CDR2 as SFDVKD. V was shortened by 2 bases and J by 5 bases, with 14 bases between the two germline ends. The CDR3 totals 15 residues.

The CDR3 coding sequence is TGCAGCGTTGAACCAACAGGTTTTTACTACAATGAGCAGTTCTTC. Translation: CSVEPTGFYYNEQFF. V usage is TRBV29-1 and J usage is TRBJ2-1; TRBD1 might be the D (5 bases). There are 15 residues in the CDR3. The germline V gene encodes CDR1 SQVTM and CDR2 ANQGSEA. Trimming stripped 2 bases from V and 3 bases from J, with 14 bases between.

The genes are TRBV6-5 and TRBJ1-1, with D unclear. The CDR3 covers 13 residues. Looked up from germline, CDR1 is MNHEY and CDR2 is SVGAGI. The V end lost 6 bases, the J end lost 6 bases, and 14 bases lay between the germline ends. CDR3 region: CASSPARRAEAFF. CDR3 DNA sequence: TGTGCCAGCAGCCCCGCCCGCCGGGCTGAAGCTTTCTTT.

The V call is TRBV4-3, the J call TRBJ1-2; D is unresolved. V lost 3 bases to trimming and J lost 6 bases, with 17 bases between them. CDR3 size: 15 residues. Germline V gene lookup returns CDR1 LGHNA and CDR2 YSLEER. Here the CDR3 reads CASSHLPGEQNGYTF. Here the CDR3 DNA reads TGCGCCAGCAGCCACCTGCCCGGGGAGCAGAATGGCTACACCTTC.

The gene calls are TRBV7-9 and TRBJ1-6, with D unclear. This CDR3 comprises 15 residues. Germline CDR1 and CDR2: SEHNR and FQNEAQ (reference sequence). V lost 1 base to trimming and J lost 7 bases, with 11 bases between them. In DNA form, the CDR3 reads TGTGCCAGCAGCTTAGTTTTAGGGAGGAATTCACCCCTCCACTTT. Its protein product is CASSLVLGRNSPLHF.

This rearrangement joins TRBV2 to TRBJ2-2, with TRBD2 matching over 7 bases. V dropped 11 bases and J dropped 1; count of bases not matched to a gene: 4. The CDR3 contains 13 residues. Germline V gene lookup returns CDR1 SNHLY and CDR2 FYNNEI. The CDR3 region has the DNA TGTGCCGGTGGGAGGGTGAACACCGGGGAGCTGTTTTTT. Its translation is CAGGRVNTGELFF.

J is TRBJ1-5 and V is TRBV6-5; D gene uncertain. This CDR3 comprises 13 residues. Germline CDR1 reads MNHEY; CDR2 reads SVGAGI. Trimming cost V 11 bases and J 3 bases, with 14 bases left between them. This chain's CDR3 is CASLAQPNQPQHF. DNA of the CDR3: TGTGCCTCCCTAGCGCAGCCCAATCAGCCCCAGCATTTT.

V is TRBV7-9 and J is TRBJ2-2; the D gene is possibly TRBD2 (6 bases). CDR1 is SEHNR, CDR2 FQNEAQ, per germline (reference sequence). V was shortened by 8 bases and J by 6 bases, with 13 bases between the two germline ends. The CDR3 runs to 13 residues. The CDR3 DNA follows: TGTGCCAGCTCGGGACTCATATCCGGGGAGCTGTTTTTT. The encoded protein is CASSGLISGELFF.

This chain links TRBV29-1 with TRBJ1-3; D ambiguous. V dropped 6 bases and J dropped 3 bases, with 9 bases sitting between them. Germline V CDR1 and CDR2: SQVTM, ANQGSEA. The length of the CDR3 is 12 residues. This CDR3 reads CSVTRDGNTIYF. CDR3 in DNA: TGCAGCGTAACGCGAGATGGAAACACCATATATTTT. The full variable domain, rest sourced from reference TRBV29-1 and TRBJ1-3, is SAVISQKPSRDICQRGTSLTIQCQVDSQVTMMFWYRQQPGQSLTLIATANQGSEATYESGFVIDKFPISRPNLTFSTLTVSNMSPEDSSIYLCSVTRDGNTIYFGEGSWLTVV.

The chain combines TRBV5-6 with TRBJ1-2; perhaps TRBD1 as D (5 bases). V lost 3 bases, J lost 1 base, and 16 bases lay in between. Germline values: CDR1 SGHDT, CDR2 YYEEEE. The length of the CDR3 is 16 residues. This chain's CDR3 is CASSSLLDTYNYGYTF. Here the CDR3 DNA reads TGTGCCAGCAGCTCGCTATTGGACACTTATAACTATGGCTACACCTTC.

The gene calls are TRBV5-3 and TRBJ1-5; TRBD1 matches 10 bases. TRBV5-3 is classed as an ORF, of uncertain function. CDR3 length equals 17 residues. V was pared by 4 bases and J by 1 base, with 8 bases of the junction left unmatched. CDR3 DNA: TGTGCCAGAAGCCCCGAACCGGACAGGGGGAGCAATCAGCCCCAGCATTTT. Translation gives CARSPEPDRGSNQPQHF.

This rearrangement joins TRBV27 to TRBJ1-2; possible D gene TRBD1, 5 bases. The V gene lost 6 bases and the J gene lost 8 bases, with 13 bases spanning the gap. Germline CDR1 is MNHEY and CDR2 is SMNVEV (reference sequence). The CDR3 length is 12 residues. The CDR3: CASRFREGGYTF. CDR3 DNA sequence: TGTGCCAGCAGATTCAGGGAGGGGGGCTACACCTTC.

The chain joins TRBV9 to TRBJ2-7; 8 bases line up with TRBD1. The junction had 6 bases not matched to a gene; V was cut back by 0 bases and J by 7 bases. Germline V gene sequence: CDR1 SGDLS, CDR2 YYNGEE. CDR3 length: 14 residues. For the CDR3, the DNA is TGTGCCAGCAGCGTAGAACAGGGGGTTGGGGAGCAGTACTTC. Translating gives CASSVEQGVGEQYF.